The 28 T cell receptor beta chains reported below all come from one sample, sequenced in a study of blood T cell repertoires in COVID-19. The table came from immunoSEQ multiplex PCR; TCRdb's copy has only in-frame clones and leaves some out. The table has 95,000 to 120,000 clones, approximately 85% seen once; the top ten hold less than 2.5%. Sequenced sample: peripheral blood. The receptors derive from a human donor in a cohort sampled during active COVID-19.

The genes are TRBV4-1 and TRBJ2-7; D remains ambiguous. This CDR3 contains 17 residues. The V and J ends lost 0 bases and 1 base respectively, with 16 bases between them. From germline, CDR1 is MGHRA and CDR2 YSYEKL. The CDR3 nucleotides read TGCGCCAGCAGCCAAGATATCACAGTATCATTTTCCTACGAGCAGTACTTC. As protein: CASSQDITVSFSYEQYF.

The rearrangement links TRBV6-5 to TRBJ2-7, with 11 bases matching TRBD1. The trim removed 6 bases at V and 3 bases at J, leaving 7 bases unmatched. Germline values: CDR1 MNHEY, CDR2 SVGAGI. This CDR3 contains 15 residues. The CDR3 reads CASSVAGTGGYEQYF. CDR3 bases: TGTGCCAGCAGCGTCGCCGGGACAGGGGGCTACGAGCAGTACTTC.

The rearrangement uses TRBV27 and TRBJ2-3; 9 bases match TRBD2. Germline V CDR1 and CDR2: MNHEY, SMNVEV (reference sequence). The CDR3 extends over 15 amino acids. The V and J ends lost 5 bases and 0 bases, in that order; junction bases with no gene match: 3. CDR3 loop: CASSNLAGSTDTQYF. The CDR3 DNA reads as TGTGCCAGCAGTAACCTAGCGGGGAGCACAGATACGCAGTATTTT.

J is TRBJ1-5 and V is TRBV2; 9 nucleotides match TRBD1. V trimming: 6 bases; J trimming: 5 bases; junction bases outside the gene matches: 5. Germline CDR1 and CDR2: SNHLY and FYNNEI. This CDR3 region has 14 residues. The CDR3 region has the DNA TGTGCCAGCAGGGCCTGGGACAGGGATCAGCCCCAGCATTTT. Protein: CASRAWDRDQPQHF.

J is TRBJ2-3 and V is TRBV7-3; no clear D. Germline V gene sequence: CDR1 SGHTA, CDR2 FQGTGA. V was cut by 2 bases and J by 2 bases, with 11 bases left in between. The CDR3 spans 15 residues. In nucleotides, the CDR3 is TGTGCCAGCAGCTTAGGTCTAGTTCCCACAGATACGCAGTATTTT. It is translated as CASSLGLVPTDTQYF.

This rearrangement joins TRBV24-1 to TRBJ2-1; a weak D match, TRBD2 (6 bases). The CDR3 length is 15 residues. The germline gives CDR1 KGHDR, CDR2 SFDVKD. Trimming cost V 9 bases and J 8 bases, with 22 bases left between them. In nucleotides, the CDR3 is TGTGCCACCGCGGACCGGGAGAGGGCCTTGGATGAGCAGTTCTTC. Protein product: CATADRERALDEQFF.

The gene calls are TRBV6-4 and TRBJ2-1; 7 bases line up with TRBD2. The germline gives CDR1 MRHNA, CDR2 SNTAGT. This CDR3 has 12 amino acids. V lost 0 bases, J lost 14 bases, and 4 bases stayed unmatched. CDR3 region: CASSDSGRAKFF. CDR3 nucleotides: TGTGCCAGCAGTGACTCAGGGAGGGCGAAGTTCTTC.

The rearrangement links TRBV5-1 to TRBJ2-1; 9 bases align to TRBD1. Unmatched junction bases numbered 9, after V lost 5 bases and J lost 3 bases. This CDR3 contains 16 residues. CDR1 and CDR2 (germline): SGHRS, YFSETQ. The CDR3 sequence is CASSRAGQGIYNEQFF. CDR3 coding DNA: TGCGCCAGCAGTCGGGCCGGACAGGGGATCTACAATGAGCAGTTCTTC.

V usage is TRBV30 and J usage is TRBJ2-1, with D perhaps TRBD1 (5 bases). Germline V gives CDR1 GTSNPN, CDR2 SVGIG (reference sequence). Trimming stripped 3 bases from V and 9 bases from J, with 15 bases between. The CDR3 spans 13 residues. The CDR3 is CAWRRRGQGEQFF. CDR3 nucleotide sequence: TGTGCCTGGAGGAGAAGGGGTCAGGGTGAGCAGTTCTTC.

The chain has TRBV5-1 and TRBJ2-2; a weak D match, TRBD2 (7 bases). The CDR3 is 17 residues long. V lost 4 bases and J 0 bases, leaving 16 bases between the germline ends. Germline V CDR1 and CDR2: SGHRS, YFSETQ. CDR3 sequence: CASSPTGGAPNTGELFF. CDR3 bases: TGCGCCAGCAGCCCGACGGGGGGCGCCCCGAACACCGGGGAGCTGTTTTTT.

V is TRBV27 and J is TRBJ1-2; TRBD1 might be the D (6 bases). This CDR3 comprises 14 residues. V was shortened by 7 bases and J by 6 bases, with 18 bases between the two germline ends. Germline CDR1 MNHEY, CDR2 SMNVEV (reference sequence). The CDR3 sequence is CASKRVGGGDGYTF. The DNA for the CDR3 is TGTGCCAGCAAAAGGGTCGGAGGGGGGGATGGCTACACCTTC.

This clone was recorded only once. The V and J genes are TRBV6-2 or TRBV6-3 and TRBJ2-7; 9 nucleotides align to TRBD2. CDR3 length: 15 amino acids. V shed 0 bases and J 3 bases; nucleotides not matched to a gene: 3. The V gene's germline CDR1 is MNHEY and CDR2 SVGEGT. The CDR3 DNA follows: TGTGCCAGCAGTTACTCGGAGACTAGCGGCTACGAGCAGTACTTC. This sequence encodes CASSYSETSGYEQYF.

This clone was detected only once. The rearrangement uses TRBV7-9 and TRBJ2-6; D not certain. The CDR3 contains 16 residues. Germline V lookup: CDR1 SEHNR, CDR2 FQNEAQ (reference sequence). The CDR3 nucleotides read TGTGCAGCAAAACGGGTTGATATATCTGGGGCCAACGTCCTGACTTTC. Translated, it gives CAAKRVDISGANVLTF. Combining the CDR3 with reference TRBV7-9 and TRBJ2-6 gives the whole variable domain DTGVSQNPRHKITKRGQNVTFRCDPISEHNRLYWYRQTLGQGPEFLTYFQNEAQLEKSRLLSDRFSAERPKGSFSTLEIQRTEQGDSAMYLCAAKRVDISGANVLTFGAGSRLTVL.

V is TRBV4-2 and J is TRBJ2-7, with D perhaps matching TRBD2 (5 bases). The CDR3 is 17 amino acids. The V end was cut by 0 bases, the J end by 3 bases, with 18 bases between. Germline V gives CDR1 LGHNA, CDR2 YNFKEQ. CDR3 DNA: TGTGCCAGCAGCCAAGATCCTCGGACTGAATACATCTACGAGCAGTACTTC. Translating gives CASSQDPRTEYIYEQYF.

The chain employs TRBV9 and TRBJ2-5; D is ambiguous. Deletions cut 3 bases from V and 6 bases from J, with 6 bases between. Per germline, CDR1 SGDLS and CDR2 YYNGEE. CDR3 length: 11 residues. The CDR3 DNA is TGTGCCAGCAGCGCAGGAAAGACCCAGTACTTC. Translated: CASSAGKTQYF.

This chain connects TRBV3-1 (or the pseudogene TRBV3-2) to TRBJ2-5; D is possibly TRBD2 (6 bases). V shed 2 bases and J shed 1 base, with 17 bases lying between them. CDR3 length equals 17 residues. Germline V gene sequence: CDR1 LGHDT, CDR2 YNNKEL (reference sequence). The DNA for the CDR3 is TGTGCCAGCAGCCAATCTCTCGCGGGGTACGTCCAAGAGACCCAGTACTTC. Translated: CASSQSLAGYVQETQYF.

V gene TRBV21-1 combines with J gene TRBJ2-3; the table's D gene call, TRBD2, was not cross checked with the DNA. TRBV21-1 is shown as a pseudogene. CDR3 length: 16 amino acids. CDR3 in DNA: TGTGCCAGCAGCGGACGCCCCGAGGGAGGTGGGGATACGCAGTATTTT. This sequence encodes CASSGRPEGGGDTQYF.

This clone has just one count. The rearrangement uses TRBV25-1 and TRBJ2-2; TRBD1 is a possible D gene (7 bases). The CDR3 has 15 amino acids. V dropped 2 bases and J dropped 4 bases, with 11 bases sitting between them. From germline, CDR1 is MGHDK and CDR2 SYGVNS. This CDR3 reads CASSEGGTATGELFF. As DNA, the CDR3 is TGTGCCAGCAGTGAAGGAGGGACAGCCACCGGGGAGCTGTTTTTT.

The chain carries TRBV11-2 and TRBJ2-5; 8 nucleotides line up with TRBD1. With 2 bases clipped from V and 6 bases from J, the junction kept 5 bases outside the gene matches. The CDR3 has 14 amino acids. Germline V lookup: CDR1 SGHAT, CDR2 FQNNGV. The CDR3 nucleotides are TGTGCCAGCAGCTTAAGAGACAGGGGCCAGACCCAGTACTTC. Protein: CASSLRDRGQTQYF.

The rearrangement links TRBV11-3 to TRBJ2-7; D is ambiguous. The ends were cut back, 0 bases at V and 1 base at J, with 10 bases in the middle. This CDR3 contains 15 residues. Per the germline V gene, CDR1 is SGHNT and CDR2 is YENEEA. The chain's CDR3 is CASSLDRKLSYEQYF. The CDR3 DNA is TGTGCCAGCAGCTTAGATCGAAAACTTTCCTACGAGCAGTACTTC.

The chain employs TRBV11-1 and TRBJ2-1, with 8 bases matching TRBD1. CDR1 is SGHAT, CDR2 FQDESV, per germline (reference sequence). With 5 bases clipped from V and 7 bases from J, the junction kept 7 bases outside the gene matches. This CDR3 comprises 14 residues. The CDR3 here is CASSLGTGWNEQFF. For the CDR3, the DNA is TGTGCCAGCAGCCTGGGGACAGGTTGGAATGAGCAGTTCTTC.

As DNA, the CDR3 is TGTGCCAGCAGGATGAGCGGGGCGAGCAACATTCAGTACTTC. Translation: CASRMSGASNIQYF. The chain links TRBV7-2 to TRBJ2-4, with 7 bases matching TRBD2. The CDR3 extends over 14 amino acids. The germline CDR1 and CDR2 sequences are SGHTA and FQGNSA. The V gene end was trimmed by 6 bases and the J gene end by 7 bases; junction bases not matched to a gene: 9.

The chain has TRBV5-4 and TRBJ2-5, with 9 bases fitting TRBD1. The junction had 3 bases not matched to a gene; V was cut back by 4 bases and J by 2 bases. CDR1 and CDR2 (germline): SGHNT, YYREEE (reference sequence). The CDR3 is 14 residues long. CDR3 coding DNA: TGTGCCAGCAGCCCCGACAGGGGGCAAGAGACCCAGTACTTC. Protein: CASSPDRGQETQYF.

V usage is TRBV29-1 and J usage is TRBJ2-2; unclear D gene. Deletions cut 4 bases from V and 7 bases from J, with 10 bases between. The CDR3 runs to 12 residues. CDR1 is SQVTM, CDR2 ANQGSEA, per germline. The CDR3 DNA follows: TGCAGCGTTGCCACTGTCGGCGGGGAGCTGTTTTTT. Its protein is CSVATVGGELFF.

The chain employs TRBV3-1 (or the pseudogene TRBV3-2) and TRBJ2-3, with 9 positions matching TRBD2. Germline CDR1 reads LGHDT; CDR2 reads YNNKEL (reference sequence). The CDR3 has 15 amino acids. The V segment lost 1 base and the J segment 1 base; nucleotides outside the gene matches: 0. CDR3 coding DNA: TGTGCCAGCAGCCAAGGCGGGGGGGGCACAGATACGCAGTATTTT. Translation gives CASSQGGGGTDTQYF.

This chain joins TRBV10-2 and TRBJ2-1, with TRBD2 matching over 13 bases. The V gene end was trimmed by 6 bases and the J gene end by 7 bases; junction bases not matched to a gene: 6. This CDR3 comprises 15 residues. Germline V gene data show CDR1 as WSHSY and CDR2 as SAAADI. DNA of the CDR3: TGCGCCAGCAGGGAAGGACTAGCGGGAGCTAATGAGCAGTTCTTC. Its protein is CASREGLAGANEQFF.

V and J are TRBV28 and TRBJ1-2; TRBD1 is a possible D gene (6 bases). V was trimmed by 5 bases and J by 6 bases, leaving 16 bases between them. Looked up from germline, CDR1 is MDHEN and CDR2 is SYDVKM. The CDR3 sequence is 14 residues long. The CDR3 DNA sequence: TGTGCCAGCAGTACAGAATACTACAGGGATGGCTACACCTTC. Its translation is CASSTEYYRDGYTF.

J is TRBJ1-3 and V is TRBV19; 10 bases line up with TRBD1. Germline V lookup: CDR1 LNHDA, CDR2 SQIVND (reference sequence). V lost 3 bases, J lost 0 bases, and 5 bases stayed unmatched. This CDR3 comprises 17 residues. Here the CDR3 reads CASSISGQGDSGNTIYF. The CDR3 DNA follows: TGTGCCAGTAGTATCTCAGGACAGGGGGACTCTGGAAACACCATATATTTT.